This TCR beta chain was captured in a study of metastatic and nonmetastatic thyroid tumors. With MiXCR, TCRdb reprocessed the PCR reads. The profile shows about 40,000 clones, roughly a sixth of them singletons. The entire patient cohort was treatment-naive prior to thyroid surgery. V lost 2 bases, J lost 7 bases, and 18 bases lay in between. Germline CDR1 MNHNS, CDR2 SASEGT. CDR3 length equals 15 residues. The TCR was taken from a female donor with papillary thyroid cancer or a benign thyroid nodule (not recorded which). Some clones in this sample may be carry-over from other donors' samples. Specimen: tumor tissue. The chain links TRBV6-1 to TRBJ2-7, with a tentative D call TRBD1 (6 bases). The CDR3 coding sequence is TGTGCCAGCAGTGAACACTGGAACAGGGAGTTAGAGCAGTACTTC. It codes for CASSEHWNRELEQYF.